This T cell receptor beta chain appears in the sequencing data of a study of T cell repertoires in cytomegalovirus infection. The sample holds a few counts of this clonotype. What it binds is unknown. TCRdb analysed the reads with MiXCR anew, one entry per CDR3 protein. The sample shows around 360,000 distinct CDR3 sequences, roughly 34% of them seen only once. Findings and caveats of the study: It was HLA-C-restricted CMV-specific TCR beta clonotypes that dominated the response ex vivo.

The receptor's source is a human donor in good health (CMV status not recorded). Some clones in this sample may be carry-over from other donors' samples. This sample comprised cultured PBMCs, obtained from culture after CMV antigen stimulation.

CDR3 nucleotide sequence: TGTGCCAGCAGCCATGCATTTGGAAAGCAGTACTTC. Residues: CASSHAFGKQYF. The gene calls are TRBV7-9 and TRBJ2-7; no clear D gene. The V gene lost 5 bases and the J gene lost 8 bases, with 13 bases spanning the gap. The CDR3 spans 12 residues. The germline gives CDR1 SEHNR, CDR2 FQNEAQ (reference sequence).